Following are 30 T cell receptor beta chains from one sample sequenced in a study of T-cell reconstitution after alpha-beta-depleted transplantation in children. Unique molecular identifiers were incorporated when the TCRbeta library was constructed. MiXCR, applied by TCRdb to the PCR reads, yields one record per CDR3 protein. Among about 980,000 distinct CDR3 sequences listed, 25% to 30% were seen once. The sequences come from PBMCs, mostly from graft donor cells, collected 360 days after TCRalphabeta/CD19-depleted stem cell transplant. All receptors derive from a boy under two years old who had a stem cell transplant for SCID, so the T cells may come from the graft donor.

J is TRBJ1-2 and V is TRBV6-5, with D possibly TRBD1 on 6 matching bases. The CDR3 covers 17 residues. Germline-derived CDR1 and CDR2 are MNHEY and SVGAGI. The V end was cut by 0 bases, the J end by 6 bases, with 20 bases between. CDR3 residues: CASSYSNNPHRDDGYTF. In DNA, the CDR3 is TGTGCCAGCAGTTACTCGAACAACCCCCACAGGGATGATGGCTACACCTTC.

V is TRBV6-5 and J is TRBJ2-7; 12 positions match TRBD2. Unmatched junction bases numbered 2, after V lost 1 base and J lost 1 base. CDR1 and CDR2 from the germline V gene are MNHEY and SVGAGI. This CDR3 has 16 amino acids. Written as DNA, the CDR3 is TGTGCCAGCAGTTACTATGGACTAGCGGGGTCCTACGAGCAGTACTTC. This sequence encodes CASSYYGLAGSYEQYF.

The rearrangement links TRBV20-1 to TRBJ2-1; perhaps TRBD2 as D (6 bases). V lost 7 bases and J lost 0, with 13 bases in between. The CDR3 consists of 14 residues. Per germline, CDR1 DFQATT and CDR2 SNEGSKA (reference sequence). The CDR3, as DNA: TGCAGTGGGTTAGCGGCGAGCTCCTACAATGAGCAGTTCTTC. Translation: CSGLAASSYNEQFF.

In this sample, this clonotype turned up a few times. This chain connects TRBV7-8 to TRBJ1-5; 12 bases map to TRBD1. Germline values: CDR1 SGHVS, CDR2 FQNEAQ. Trimming removed 5 bases from V and 5 bases from J; junction bases left unmatched: 4. This CDR3 spans 15 amino acids. CDR3 sequence reads: CASSMGQGADQPQHF. The CDR3 DNA follows: TGTGCCAGCAGCATGGGACAGGGGGCCGATCAGCCCCAGCATTTT.

This clonotype was observed a few times. This chain joins TRBV29-1 and TRBJ2-7; D ambiguous. This CDR3 contains 11 residues. Germline V gene data show CDR1 as SQVTM and CDR2 as ANQGSEA. Trimming took off 6 bases at V and 2 bases at J, with 8 bases between the two ends. The CDR3 bases are TGCAGCGTCTCCTCTGCCTACGAGCAGTACTTC. Translation gives CSVSSAYEQYF.

The chain employs TRBV5-1 and TRBJ2-7; D may be TRBD2 (6 bases). The CDR3 loop spans 12 amino acids. Germline loops: CDR1 SGHRS, CDR2 YFSETQ. Trimming cost V 2 bases and J 4 bases, with 7 bases left between them. CDR3 region: CASSLREYEQYF. DNA for the CDR3: TGCGCCAGCAGCTTACGGGAGTACGAGCAGTACTTC.

The chain is built from TRBV4-3 and TRBJ1-5; 9 nucleotides match TRBD1. The CDR3 spans 19 residues. The germline V gene has CDR1 LGHNA and CDR2 YSLEER. The V and J ends lost 0 bases and 2 bases, in that order; junction bases with no gene match: 11. The CDR3 sequence: CASSQDYRGLGGGNQPQHF. In nucleotides, the CDR3 is TGCGCCAGCAGCCAAGATTACAGGGGGCTTGGGGGGGGCAATCAGCCCCAGCATTTT.

The chain couples TRBV11-1 to TRBJ2-1; D possibly corresponds to TRBD1 (6 bases). The CDR3 loop spans 12 amino acids. Germline V gives CDR1 SGHAT, CDR2 FQDESV (reference sequence). Trimming cost V 3 bases and J 15 bases, with 15 bases left between them. DNA for the CDR3: TGTGCCAGCAGCTTTCTTGGGCAGGGGTTGTTCTTC. Protein sequence: CASSFLGQGLFF.

The rearrangement uses TRBV6-6 and TRBJ2-7; the D gene is possibly TRBD1 (5 bases). The CDR3 has 13 residues. The germline V gene encodes CDR1 MNHNY and CDR2 SVGAGI (reference sequence). V lost 8 bases and J lost 0, with 11 bases in between. CDR3: CASGPGYSYEQYF. CDR3 bases: TGTGCCAGCGGACCAGGGTACTCCTACGAGCAGTACTTC.

The chain couples TRBV5-1 to TRBJ2-3; 10 bases match TRBD1. CDR3 length: 16 residues. Looked up from germline, CDR1 is SGHRS and CDR2 is YFSETQ. The V gene end was trimmed by 6 bases and the J gene end by 7 bases; junction bases not matched to a gene: 14. The CDR3 DNA follows: TGCGCCAGCAAGAATCGGACAGGGGGTTTTATGAATACGCAGTATTTT. Translation: CASKNRTGGFMNTQYF.

This clonotype was seen a handful of times. This sequence joins TRBV20-1 and TRBJ1-1; D gene uncertain. The V end was cut by 5 bases, the J end by 0 bases, with 16 bases between. Germline-derived CDR1 and CDR2 are DFQATT and SNEGSKA (reference sequence). The CDR3 contains 15 residues. The CDR3 DNA reads as TGCAGTGCTCCAAACCGGGAGGTACTGAACACTGAAGCTTTCTTT. As protein: CSAPNREVLNTEAFF.

This clonotype showed up just a few times. This chain connects TRBV6-1 to TRBJ1-4; D gene ambiguous. Between the trimmed V and J ends, which lost 5 bases and 2 bases, there was a span of 9 bases. The CDR3 length is 14 residues. Germline-derived CDR1 and CDR2 are MNHNS and SASEGT. The CDR3 bases are TGTGCCAGCAGTCAAACGTGGACTAATGAAAAACTGTTTTTT. Translated: CASSQTWTNEKLFF.

This sequence joins TRBV18 and TRBJ1-1; no clear D. Germline loops: CDR1 KGHSH, CDR2 LQKENI. The CDR3 sequence is 16 residues long. Trimming left V 0 bases short and J 2 bases short, with 13 bases between. CDR3 DNA: TGTGCCAGCTCACCACCGGCCTGGGCCGCAAACACTGAAGCTTTCTTT. As protein: CASSPPAWAANTEAFF.

The chain joins TRBV5-1 to TRBJ1-1, with 7 bases fitting TRBD1. This CDR3 is built from 14 residues. CDR1 and CDR2 from the germline V gene are SGHRS and YFSETQ. V was pared by 3 bases and J by 7 bases, with 9 bases of the junction left unmatched. This CDR3 reads CASSWGQQRVEAFF. The CDR3 nucleotides are TGCGCCAGCAGCTGGGGACAGCAGAGAGTTGAAGCTTTCTTT. Supplemented by reference TRBV5-1 and TRBJ1-1, the full variable domain reads KAGVTQTPRYLIKTRGQQVTLSCSPISGHRSVSWYQQTPGQGLQFLFEYFSETQRNKGNFPGRFSGRQFSNSRSEMNVSTLELGDSALYLCASSWGQQRVEAFFGQGTRLTVV.

This clonotype showed up just a few times. The chain couples TRBV10-3 to TRBJ2-7; 11 bases align to TRBD1. The CDR3 runs 13 residues. V dropped 4 bases and J dropped 10; count of bases not matched to a gene: 6. Germline CDR1 and CDR2: ENHRY and SYGVKD. The CDR3: CAISGMGQGEQYF. The CDR3 nucleotides are TGTGCCATCAGTGGGATGGGACAGGGGGAACAGTACTTC.

V and J are TRBV6-6 and TRBJ1-3; tentatively, D is TRBD1 (5 bases). The CDR3 consists of 13 residues. Deletions cut 2 bases from V and 7 bases from J, with 9 bases between. Looked up from germline, CDR1 is MNHNY and CDR2 is SVGAGI (reference sequence). CDR3 loop: CASSYGGPNTIYF. The CDR3 nucleotides are TGTGCCAGCAGTTACGGGGGACCCAACACCATATATTTT.

The chain joins TRBV7-3 to TRBJ2-5; 7 positions agree with TRBD1. This CDR3 has 15 residues. The germline V gene has CDR1 SGHTA and CDR2 FQGTGA. With 5 bases clipped from V and 0 bases from J, the junction kept 6 bases outside the gene matches. The CDR3 protein is CASSPTGLYQETQYF. The DNA for the CDR3 is TGTGCCAGCAGCCCGACAGGGTTGTACCAAGAGACCCAGTACTTC. Supplemented by reference TRBV7-3 and TRBJ2-5, the full variable domain reads GAGVSQTPSNKVTEKGKYVELRCDPISGHTALYWYRQSLGQGPEFLIYFQGTGAADDSGLPNDRFFAVRPEGSVSTLKIQRTERGDSAVYLCASSPTGLYQETQYFGPGTRLLVL.

This clonotype was observed a few times. This chain joins TRBV9 and TRBJ2-5; D gene uncertain. The CDR3 has 15 amino acids. Germline CDR1 reads SGDLS; CDR2 reads YYNGEE. V dropped 3 bases and J dropped 5 bases, with 17 bases sitting between them. CDR3 sequence reads: CASSAQLGYRETQYF. CDR3 DNA sequence: TGTGCCAGCAGCGCCCAGTTGGGTTATCGGGAGACCCAGTACTTC.

This rearrangement joins TRBV29-1 to TRBJ2-7; D may match TRBD1 or TRBD2 (5 bases each). Per germline, CDR1 SQVTM and CDR2 ANQGSEA. This CDR3 spans 14 amino acids. The V end lost 6 bases, the J end lost 6 bases, and 21 bases lay between the germline ends. The chain's CDR3 is CSVAGWGSGGEQYF. CDR3 coding DNA: TGCAGCGTCGCCGGGTGGGGTTCTGGGGGCGAGCAGTACTTC.

The chain is built from TRBV7-9 and TRBJ2-7; D may correspond to TRBD1 or TRBD2 (5 bases each). Trimming cost V 5 bases and J 8 bases, with 13 bases left between them. Looked up from germline, CDR1 is SEHNR and CDR2 is FQNEAQ (reference sequence). The CDR3 has 12 amino acids. The CDR3 DNA reads as TGTGCCAGCAGCCGGGGACCCCCACAGCAGTACTTC. Translation gives CASSRGPPQQYF.

V usage is TRBV29-1 and J usage is TRBJ1-6; D is undetermined. In germline, CDR1 is SQVTM, CDR2 ANQGSEA. V lost 5 bases, J lost 2 bases, and 13 bases lay in between. The CDR3 runs to 15 residues. The CDR3 DNA reads TGCAGCGTTCGGTCCGGGGAGACCTATAATTCACCCCTCCACTTT. Translating it yields CSVRSGETYNSPLHF.

This clonotype was picked up a small number of times. This chain uses TRBV6-5 with TRBJ1-3; 7 bases are a match to TRBD1. Germline loops: CDR1 MNHEY, CDR2 SVGAGI. V dropped 8 bases and J dropped 3; count of bases not matched to a gene: 7. This CDR3 contains 14 residues. CDR3: CASPDRRYGNTIYF. CDR3 sequence (DNA): TGTGCCAGCCCGGACAGGAGATATGGAAACACCATATATTTT.

This clonotype was seen a handful of times. The V gene is TRBV2, the J gene TRBJ1-5, with D unclear. Germline CDR1 reads SNHLY; CDR2 reads FYNNEI. The ends were cut back, 7 bases at V and 2 bases at J, with 15 bases in the middle. The CDR3 has 15 amino acids. The CDR3 coding sequence is TGTGCCAGCATGAGGGTTAACGCACGCAATCAGCCCCAGCATTTT. Its protein is CASMRVNARNQPQHF.

The chain links TRBV12-3 or TRBV12-4 to TRBJ2-5, with D possibly TRBD1 on 6 matching bases. Trimming left V 5 bases short and J 2 bases short, with 12 bases between. The CDR3 covers 14 residues. CDR3 nucleotide sequence: TGTGCCAGCAGTCGCGAGGGGGAGCAAGAGACCCAGTACTTC. Amino acids: CASSREGEQETQYF.

This clonotype showed up just a few times. The gene calls are TRBV10-3 and TRBJ2-1, with D maybe TRBD2 (5 bases). Trimming took 7 bases from V and 5 from J, leaving 12 bases between them. Per the germline V gene, CDR1 is ENHRY and CDR2 is SYGVKD. The CDR3 is 13 amino acids. CDR3 region: CAIMNYGNNEQFF. For the CDR3, the DNA is TGTGCCATCATGAACTACGGGAACAATGAGCAGTTCTTC.

V gene TRBV15 combines with J gene TRBJ2-2, with D possibly matching TRBD2 (5 bases). Per the germline V gene, CDR1 is LNHNV and CDR2 is YYDKDF (reference sequence). CDR3 length: 14 residues. V shed 4 bases and J shed 5 bases, with 11 bases lying between them. CDR3 coding DNA: TGTGCCACCAGCATTCTAGCCTCAACCGGGGAGCTGTTTTTT. Translating gives CATSILASTGELFF.

The chain recombines TRBV20-1 with TRBJ2-1; TRBD1 or TRBD2 may be the D gene (5 bases each). This CDR3 contains 13 residues. V lost 5 bases, J lost 2 bases, and 10 bases lay in between. From germline, CDR1 is DFQATT and CDR2 SNEGSKA (reference sequence). CDR3 sequence reads: CSAGGGTYNEQFF. As DNA, the CDR3 is TGCAGTGCTGGGGGTGGAACCTACAATGAGCAGTTCTTC.

This rearrangement joins TRBV6-1 to TRBJ1-1; D is possibly TRBD1 (5 bases). Trimming cost V 5 bases and J 7 bases, with 17 bases left between them. The CDR3 loop spans 14 amino acids. Per germline, CDR1 MNHNS and CDR2 SASEGT. CDR3 residues: CASSTGGGFGEAFF. DNA of the CDR3: TGTGCCAGCAGTACGGGGGGAGGGTTTGGTGAAGCTTTCTTT.

V gene TRBV9 combines with J gene TRBJ2-2; either TRBD1 or TRBD2 may supply D (5 bases each). From germline, CDR1 is SGDLS and CDR2 YYNGEE. V was shortened by 4 bases and J by 3 bases, with 19 bases between the two germline ends. The CDR3 length is 17 residues. The CDR3 spells CASSSVRGGLYTGELFF. Here the CDR3 DNA reads TGTGCCAGCAGCAGCGTACGGGGCGGATTATACACCGGGGAGCTGTTTTTT.

This chain joins TRBV4-3 and TRBJ2-1, with 8 bases aligning to TRBD1. V dropped 4 bases and J dropped 6; count of bases not matched to a gene: 14. The CDR3 is made up of 17 amino acids. Germline loops: CDR1 LGHNA, CDR2 YSLEER. CDR3 region: CASSPTLTGVQSNEQFF. The CDR3 bases are TGCGCCAGCAGCCCTACGTTGACAGGGGTTCAATCCAATGAGCAGTTCTTC.